The T cell receptor (beta chain) under discussion was sequenced for a study of T-cell reconstitution after alpha-beta-depleted transplantation in children. Notes on the study in general: Several hundred expanded graft clones reportedly gave rise to the alpha-beta T cells present about two months after transplant.

Library preparation (for TCRbeta) was performed with unique molecular identifiers. TCRdb re-called the PCR reads through MiXCR, storing one row per CDR3 protein. The profile shows 500,000 to 600,000 distinct CDR3 sequences, 25% to 30% of them singletons. This clonotype was recorded a few times. As yet, its antigen is unknown. V was clipped by 7 bases and J by 0 bases, with 13 bases between them. Germline CDR1 is SQVTM and CDR2 is ANQGSEA. There are 13 residues in the CDR3. This receptor was obtained from a boy under three years old with Wiskott-Aldrich syndrome, due to receive a stem cell transplant. This sample comprised PBMCs, obtained before TCRalphabeta/CD19-depleted stem cell transplant. This chain links TRBV29-1 with TRBJ2-7; D might be TRBD1 (5 bases). CDR3 in DNA: TGCAGCGCTAGGGGCCGAAGCTCCTACGAGCAGTACTTC. Translation gives CSARGRSSYEQYF.